This is a list of T cell receptor beta chains from one sample in a study of blood T cell repertoires in COVID-19. Sequencing used immunoSEQ multiplex PCR; TCRdb keeps in-frame clones, though not all of them. The repertoire holds around 160,000 clones, 86% seen once, with roughly 8.2% in the top ten. Material for sequencing was peripheral blood. These receptors were obtained from a man between 60 and 75 years old with acute or convalescent COVID-19. Both conserved end residues are part of each CDR3. Each record gives: V gene, clone size, J gene, D gene, CDR3 length, CDR3 DNA, CDR3 protein. D genes are given only for firm matches. Size is stated for part of the rows, as once, few or many counts, or as a class when the clone is expanded.

v_gene: TRBV14; abundance: NA; j_gene: TRBJ2-7; d_gene: TRBD2; len: 15; CDR3nt: TGTGCCAGCAGCCTTAGCGGGAGGGCCGTTAGCGAGCAGTACTTC; CDR3aa: CASSLSGRAVSEQYF
v_gene: TRBV10-3; abundance: NA; j_gene: TRBJ2-2; d_gene: TRBD2; len: 14; CDR3nt: TGTGCCATCAGTGAGTCCCGGGAGGGCGGGGAGCTGTTTTTT; CDR3aa: CAISESREGGELFF
v_gene: TRBV7-6; abundance: few; j_gene: TRBJ1-1; d_gene: TRBD1; len: 15; CDR3nt: TGTGCCAGCAGCTTAACAGGGGCGATTTGGGCTGAAGCTTTCTTT; CDR3aa: CASSLTGAIWAEAFF
v_gene: TRBV7-9; abundance: NA; j_gene: TRBJ1-2; d_gene: TRBD1; len: 16; CDR3nt: TGTGCCAGCAGCCCGTGGGACAGGGGTACTAACTATGGCTACACCTTC; CDR3aa: CASSPWDRGTNYGYTF
v_gene: TRBV15; abundance: NA; j_gene: TRBJ2-7; d_gene: TRBD2; len: 23; CDR3nt: TGTGCCACCAGCAGATGGAGCCCAAGGAGGCCTAGCGGGACTTTTTATAAGACCTACGAGCAGTACTTC; CDR3aa: CATSRWSPRRPSGTFYKTYEQYF
v_gene: TRBV29-1; abundance: NA; j_gene: TRBJ2-5; d_gene: NA; len: 12; CDR3nt: TGCAGCGTTAGGGGTGATGGGGAGACCCAGTACTTC; CDR3aa: CSVRGDGETQYF
v_gene: TRBV5-1; abundance: NA; j_gene: TRBJ2-7; d_gene: NA; len: 13; CDR3nt: TGCGCCAGCAGCGGGGCTATCTCCTACGAGCAGTACTTC; CDR3aa: CASSGAISYEQYF
v_gene: TRBV29-1; abundance: NA; j_gene: TRBJ1-2; d_gene: NA; len: 14; CDR3nt: TGCAGCGTTGAGATACAGCAGACCTTTAATGGCTACACCTTC; CDR3aa: CSVEIQQTFNGYTF
v_gene: TRBV7-3; abundance: NA; j_gene: TRBJ2-5; d_gene: TRBD2; len: 15; CDR3nt: TGTGCCAGCAGCTTATGGGGAGCGGGAGATGGGACCCAGTACTTC; CDR3aa: CASSLWGAGDGTQYF
v_gene: TRBV15; abundance: NA; j_gene: TRBJ1-5; d_gene: NA; len: 13; CDR3nt: TGTGCCACCAGCCCTGAAGATGCAGTCCTCCAGCATTTT; CDR3aa: CATSPEDAVLQHF
v_gene: TRBV30; abundance: NA; j_gene: TRBJ1-1; d_gene: TRBD1; len: 11; CDR3nt: TGTGCCTGGAGTGCCGGACAGGGGGCTTTCTTT; CDR3aa: CAWSAGQGAFF
v_gene: TRBV5-8; abundance: NA; j_gene: TRBJ2-5; d_gene: TRBD2; len: 19; CDR3nt: TGTGCCAGCAGCTTGAGGTCCCGGGCTAGCGGGAGAACCTTAGAGACCCAGTACTTC; CDR3aa: CASSLRSRASGRTLETQYF
v_gene: TRBV24-1; abundance: NA; j_gene: TRBJ1-1; d_gene: NA; len: 13; CDR3nt: TGTGCCACCAGTGACAACAGAGCTACTGAAGCTTTCTTT; CDR3aa: CATSDNRATEAFF
v_gene: TRBV24-1; abundance: once; j_gene: TRBJ1-6; d_gene: TRBD1; len: 16; CDR3nt: TGTGCCACCAGTGGATTGCTGACAGGGAATAATTCACCCCTCCACTTT; CDR3aa: CATSGLLTGNNSPLHF
v_gene: TRBV6-6; abundance: NA; j_gene: TRBJ1-3; d_gene: NA; len: 15; CDR3nt: TGTGCCAGCAGTTCGAGAGACAGCTCTGGAAACACCATATATTTT; CDR3aa: CASSSRDSSGNTIYF
v_gene: TRBV2; abundance: few; j_gene: TRBJ1-2; d_gene: NA; len: 14; CDR3nt: TGTGCCAGCAGTGAAGGGAGAACCTTCTCTGGCTACACCTTC; CDR3aa: CASSEGRTFSGYTF
v_gene: TRBV10-1; abundance: NA; j_gene: TRBJ2-1; d_gene: NA; len: 14; CDR3nt: TGCGCCAGCAGTGGAGTGGACAGCATCAATGAGCAGTTCTTC; CDR3aa: CASSGVDSINEQFF
v_gene: TRBV6-1; abundance: once; j_gene: TRBJ1-1; d_gene: TRBD1; len: 15; CDR3nt: TGTGCCAGCAGTGATCAGACAGGGGTCTTAACTGAAGCTTTCTTT; CDR3aa: CASSDQTGVLTEAFF
v_gene: TRBV2; abundance: NA; j_gene: TRBJ1-1; d_gene: NA; len: 13; CDR3nt: TGTGCCACCCGGCAGGTGGTGAACACTGAAGCTTTCTTT; CDR3aa: CATRQVVNTEAFF
v_gene: TRBV5-1; abundance: NA; j_gene: TRBJ1-2; d_gene: NA; len: 14; CDR3nt: TGCGCCAGCAGCTCGACACAGCCTAACTATGGCTACACCTTC; CDR3aa: CASSSTQPNYGYTF
v_gene: TRBV7-9; abundance: NA; j_gene: TRBJ1-2; d_gene: NA; len: 16; CDR3nt: TGTGCCAGCAGCTTAGCTACAGGCCTTCTTAACTATGGCTACACCTTC; CDR3aa: CASSLATGLLNYGYTF
v_gene: TRBV7-9; abundance: NA; j_gene: TRBJ1-4; d_gene: TRBD1; len: 15; CDR3nt: TGTGCCAGCACCGAGGGGACAGGGTTAGGAGAAAAACTGTTTTTT; CDR3aa: CASTEGTGLGEKLFF
v_gene: TRBV5-1; abundance: NA; j_gene: TRBJ2-7; d_gene: TRBD1; len: 16; CDR3nt: TGCGCCAGCAGCGGACTACAGGGGGCCGTCCCCTACGAGCAGTACTTC; CDR3aa: CASSGLQGAVPYEQYF
v_gene: TRBV4-2; abundance: NA; j_gene: TRBJ2-1; d_gene: TRBD1; len: 18; CDR3nt: TGTGCCAGCAGCCAAGATGGGGAACAGGGGGCTTTGTACAATGAGCAGTTCTTC; CDR3aa: CASSQDGEQGALYNEQFF
v_gene: TRBV5-8; abundance: NA; j_gene: TRBJ2-1; d_gene: TRBD2; len: 15; CDR3nt: TGTGCCAGCAGCTTGCGGGGGGGCTCCTACAATGAGCAGTTCTTC; CDR3aa: CASSLRGGSYNEQFF
v_gene: TRBV5-5; abundance: NA; j_gene: TRBJ1-3; d_gene: NA; len: 13; CDR3nt: TGTGCCAGCAGCCCGAGGGAGGGAGACACCATATATTTT; CDR3aa: CASSPREGDTIYF
v_gene: TRBV7-9; abundance: NA; j_gene: TRBJ2-1; d_gene: TRBD1; len: 15; CDR3nt: TGTGCCAGCAGCAAGGGACAGGGGACCTACAATGAGCAGTTCTTC; CDR3aa: CASSKGQGTYNEQFF
v_gene: TRBV6-5; abundance: NA; j_gene: TRBJ2-7; d_gene: TRBD1; len: 12; CDR3nt: TGTGCCAGCAGGGAGACAGGGGGCGAGCAGTACTTC; CDR3aa: CASRETGGEQYF
v_gene: TRBV5-1; abundance: NA; j_gene: TRBJ2-5; d_gene: NA; len: 14; CDR3nt: TGCGCCAGCAGCTCTGACTGGCCCCAAGAGACCCAGTACTTC; CDR3aa: CASSSDWPQETQYF
v_gene: TRBV6-1; abundance: NA; j_gene: TRBJ2-1; d_gene: NA; len: 15; CDR3nt: TGTGCCAGCAGTGAAAGAAGCGGGTTCTCAGGTGAGCAGTTCTTC; CDR3aa: CASSERSGFSGEQFF
v_gene: TRBV29-1; abundance: NA; j_gene: TRBJ2-1; d_gene: TRBD2; len: 16; CDR3nt: TGCAGCGTTGAGAGCTCTAGCGGTCCCTCCTACAATGAGCAGTTCTTC; CDR3aa: CSVESSSGPSYNEQFF
v_gene: TRBV19; abundance: NA; j_gene: TRBJ1-5; d_gene: NA; len: 14; CDR3nt: TGTGCCAGTAGTGGTTCGGCGGGCCTGGGGCCCCAGCATTTT; CDR3aa: CASSGSAGLGPQHF
v_gene: TRBV4-1; abundance: NA; j_gene: TRBJ2-1; d_gene: NA; len: 17; CDR3nt: TGCGCCAGCAGCCGGCCGCCGGGTCAAGACCCCTACAATGAGCAGTTCTTC; CDR3aa: CASSRPPGQDPYNEQFF
v_gene: TRBV5-1; abundance: NA; j_gene: TRBJ2-7; d_gene: TRBD1; len: 17; CDR3nt: TGCGCCAGCAGCCTGGGGGGGACGGGGACAGGGAATATGGAGCAGTACTTC; CDR3aa: CASSLGGTGTGNMEQYF